The T cell receptor (beta chain) described here comes from a study of T cells in Graves' hyperthyroidism and ophthalmopathy. About the study: Peripheral blood was acquired at first diagnosis, ahead of any therapy whatsoever.

Looked up from germline, CDR1 is MNHEY and CDR2 is SMNVEV (reference sequence). Trimming took 5 bases from V and 5 from J; bases not matched to a gene: 7. CDR3 length equals 14 residues. Overall study findings and caveats: Onset of ophthalmopathy came a median around 6.2 months after the model predicted it. Clonotypes that were expanded in thyroid above 0.001 mostly appeared in blood too.

Regions amplified from RNA transcripts were the TCR beta CDR3 regions. The study used the HTBI primer set for a first-round RT-PCR of the TCR CDR3. TCRdb redid the calling of the multiplex PCR reads with MiXCR, one entry per CDR3 protein. Among 730,000 or so distinct CDR3 sequences listed, around 19% were seen once. Of note for this clonotype: What it binds is unknown.

The rearrangement uses TRBV27 and TRBJ2-7, with 9 nucleotides matching TRBD1. The TCR sequence derives from a woman aged 45-65 years with Graves' hyperthyroidism that later progressed to Graves' ophthalmopathy. Sequenced sample: blood. CDR3 region: CASSRRTGANEQYF. The CDR3 DNA reads as TGTGCCAGCAGTCGACGGACAGGGGCCAACGAGCAGTACTTC.